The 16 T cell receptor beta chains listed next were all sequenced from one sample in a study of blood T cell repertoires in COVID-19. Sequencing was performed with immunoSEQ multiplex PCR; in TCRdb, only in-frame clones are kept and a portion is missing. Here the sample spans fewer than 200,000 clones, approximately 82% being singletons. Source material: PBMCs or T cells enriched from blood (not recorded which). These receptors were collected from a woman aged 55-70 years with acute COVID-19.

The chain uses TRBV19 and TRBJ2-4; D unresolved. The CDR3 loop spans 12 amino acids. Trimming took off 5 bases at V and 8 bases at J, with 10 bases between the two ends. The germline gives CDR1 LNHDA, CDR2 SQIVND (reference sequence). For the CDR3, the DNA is TGTGCCAGTAGTTCCCCGCAGGACATTCAGTACTTC. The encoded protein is CASSSPQDIQYF.

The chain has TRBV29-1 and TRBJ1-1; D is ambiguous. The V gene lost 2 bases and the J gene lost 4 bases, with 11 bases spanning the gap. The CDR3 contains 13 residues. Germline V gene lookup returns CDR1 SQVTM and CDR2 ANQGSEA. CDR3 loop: CSVEPQEGTEAFF. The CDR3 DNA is TGCAGCGTTGAACCCCAGGAGGGCACTGAAGCTTTCTTT.

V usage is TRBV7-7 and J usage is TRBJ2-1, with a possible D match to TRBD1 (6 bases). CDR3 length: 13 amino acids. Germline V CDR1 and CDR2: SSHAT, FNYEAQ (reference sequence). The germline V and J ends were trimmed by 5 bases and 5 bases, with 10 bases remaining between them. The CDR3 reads CASSLGQNNEQFF. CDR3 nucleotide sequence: TGTGCCAGCAGCCTAGGACAGAACAATGAGCAGTTCTTC.

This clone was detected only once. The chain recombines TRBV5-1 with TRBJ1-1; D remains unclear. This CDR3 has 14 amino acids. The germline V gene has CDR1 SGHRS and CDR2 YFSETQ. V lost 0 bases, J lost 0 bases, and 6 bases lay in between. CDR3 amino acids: CASSLEHLNTEAFF. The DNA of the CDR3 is TGCGCCAGCAGCTTGGAGCACCTGAACACTGAAGCTTTCTTT.

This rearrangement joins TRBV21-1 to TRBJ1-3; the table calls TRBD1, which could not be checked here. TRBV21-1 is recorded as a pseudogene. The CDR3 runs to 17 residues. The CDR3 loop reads CASQKRYSSISGNTIYF. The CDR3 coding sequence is TGTGCCAGCCAGAAACGGTACAGTTCGATATCTGGAAACACCATATATTTT.

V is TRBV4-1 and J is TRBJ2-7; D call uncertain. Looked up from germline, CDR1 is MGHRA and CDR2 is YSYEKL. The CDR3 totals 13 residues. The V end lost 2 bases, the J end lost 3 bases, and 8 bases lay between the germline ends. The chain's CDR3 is CASSQFENYEQYF. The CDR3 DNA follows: TGCGCCAGCAGCCAATTTGAGAACTACGAGCAGTACTTC.

CDR3 region: CASRTGTRGNTIYF. In nucleotides, the CDR3 is TGTGCCAGTAGGACTGGCACCCGAGGAAACACCATATATTTT. V usage is TRBV19 and J usage is TRBJ1-3; D is unclear. The CDR3 totals 14 residues. Trimming shortened V by 6 bases and J by 4 bases, and 13 bases separated the two germline ends. In germline, CDR1 is LNHDA, CDR2 SQIVND (reference sequence).

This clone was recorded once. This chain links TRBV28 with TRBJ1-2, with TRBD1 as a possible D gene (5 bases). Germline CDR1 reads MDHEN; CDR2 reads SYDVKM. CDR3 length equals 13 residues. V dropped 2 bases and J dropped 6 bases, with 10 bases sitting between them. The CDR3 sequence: CASSLGGANGYTF. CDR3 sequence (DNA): TGTGCCAGCAGTTTAGGAGGGGCAAATGGCTACACCTTC.

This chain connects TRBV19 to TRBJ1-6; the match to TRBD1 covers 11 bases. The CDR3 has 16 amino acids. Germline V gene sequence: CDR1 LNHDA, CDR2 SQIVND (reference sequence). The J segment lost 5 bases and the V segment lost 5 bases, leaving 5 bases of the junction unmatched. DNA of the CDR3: TGTGCCAGTAGTGCCCGGGACAGGGGGAATAATTCACCCCTCCACTTT. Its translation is CASSARDRGNNSPLHF.

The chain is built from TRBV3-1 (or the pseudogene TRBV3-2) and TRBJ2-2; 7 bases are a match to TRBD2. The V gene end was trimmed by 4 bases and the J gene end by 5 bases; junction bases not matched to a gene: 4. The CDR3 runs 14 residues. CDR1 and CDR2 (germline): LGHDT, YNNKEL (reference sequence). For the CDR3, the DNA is TGTGCCAGCAGCCCACCACTAGCGACCGGGGAGCTGTTTTTT. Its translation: CASSPPLATGELFF.

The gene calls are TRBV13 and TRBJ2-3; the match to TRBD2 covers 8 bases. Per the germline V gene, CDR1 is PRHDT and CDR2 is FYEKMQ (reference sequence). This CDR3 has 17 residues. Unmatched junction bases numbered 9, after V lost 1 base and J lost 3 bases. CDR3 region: CASSLEDGRALTDTQYF. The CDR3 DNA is TGTGCCAGCAGCTTAGAGGACGGGAGGGCCTTGACAGATACGCAGTATTTT.

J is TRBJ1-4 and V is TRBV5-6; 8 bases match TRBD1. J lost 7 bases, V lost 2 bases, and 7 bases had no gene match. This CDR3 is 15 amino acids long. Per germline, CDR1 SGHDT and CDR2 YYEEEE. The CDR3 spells CASSFWTGRSEKLFF. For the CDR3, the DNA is TGTGCCAGCAGCTTCTGGACAGGGCGTAGTGAAAAACTGTTTTTT.

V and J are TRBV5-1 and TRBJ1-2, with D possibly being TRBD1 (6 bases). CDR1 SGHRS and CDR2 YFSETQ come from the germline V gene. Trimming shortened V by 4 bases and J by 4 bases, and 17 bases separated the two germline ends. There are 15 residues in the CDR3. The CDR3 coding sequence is TGCGCCAGCAGCCCTACGACAGGAGTGAGCTATGGCTACACCTTC. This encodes CASSPTTGVSYGYTF.

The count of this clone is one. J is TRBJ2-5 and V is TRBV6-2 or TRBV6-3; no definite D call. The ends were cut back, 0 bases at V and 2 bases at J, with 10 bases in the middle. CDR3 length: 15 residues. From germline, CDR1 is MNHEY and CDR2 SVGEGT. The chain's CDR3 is CASSYSSGDQETQYF. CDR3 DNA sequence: TGTGCCAGCAGTTACTCGAGTGGAGATCAAGAGACCCAGTACTTC.

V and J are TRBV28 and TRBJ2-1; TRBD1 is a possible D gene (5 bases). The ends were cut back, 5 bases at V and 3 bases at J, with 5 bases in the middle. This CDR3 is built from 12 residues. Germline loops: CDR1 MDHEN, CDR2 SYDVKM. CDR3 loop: CASSTGYNEQFF. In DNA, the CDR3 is TGTGCCAGCAGTACAGGCTACAATGAGCAGTTCTTC.

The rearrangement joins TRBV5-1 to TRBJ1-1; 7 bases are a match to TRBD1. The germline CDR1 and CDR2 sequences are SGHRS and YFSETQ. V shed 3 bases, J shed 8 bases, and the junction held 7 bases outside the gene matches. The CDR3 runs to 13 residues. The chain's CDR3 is CASSYGQAIEAFF. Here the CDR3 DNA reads TGCGCCAGCAGCTACGGACAGGCTATCGAAGCTTTCTTT.